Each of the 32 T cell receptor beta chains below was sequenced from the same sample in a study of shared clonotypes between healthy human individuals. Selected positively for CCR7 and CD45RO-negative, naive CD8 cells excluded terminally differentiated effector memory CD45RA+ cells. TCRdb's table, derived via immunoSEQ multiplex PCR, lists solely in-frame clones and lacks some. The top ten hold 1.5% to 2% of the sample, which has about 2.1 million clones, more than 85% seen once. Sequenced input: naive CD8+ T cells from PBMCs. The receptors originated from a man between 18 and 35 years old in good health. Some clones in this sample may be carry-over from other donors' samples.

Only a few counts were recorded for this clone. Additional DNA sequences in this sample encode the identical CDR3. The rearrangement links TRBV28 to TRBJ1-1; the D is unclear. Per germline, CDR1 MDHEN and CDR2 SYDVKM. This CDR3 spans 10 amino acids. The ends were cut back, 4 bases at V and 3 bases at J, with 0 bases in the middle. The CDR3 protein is CASSYTEAFF. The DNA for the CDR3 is TGTGCCAGCAGTTACACTGAAGCTTTCTTT. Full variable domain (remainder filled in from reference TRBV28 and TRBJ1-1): DVKVTQSSRYLVKRTGEKVFLECVQDMDHENMFWYRQDPGLGLRLIYFSYDVKMKEKGDIPEGYSVSREKKERFSLILESASTNQTSMYLCASSYTEAFFGQGTRLTVV.

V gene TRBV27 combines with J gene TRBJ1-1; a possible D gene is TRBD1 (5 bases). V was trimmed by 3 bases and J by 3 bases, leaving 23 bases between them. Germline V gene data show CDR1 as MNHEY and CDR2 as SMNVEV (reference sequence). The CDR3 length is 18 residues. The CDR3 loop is CASSFYAPLTETHTEAFF. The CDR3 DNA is TGTGCCAGCAGTTTTTATGCTCCTCTGACAGAGACTCACACTGAAGCTTTCTTT.

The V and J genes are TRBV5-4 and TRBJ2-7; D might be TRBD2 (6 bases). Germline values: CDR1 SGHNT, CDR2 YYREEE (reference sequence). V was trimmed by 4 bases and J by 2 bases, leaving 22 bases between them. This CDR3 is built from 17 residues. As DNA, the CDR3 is TGTGCCAGCAGCCCGCGGGGCAGTCACACCCCAGCCTACGAGCAGTACTTC. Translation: CASSPRGSHTPAYEQYF. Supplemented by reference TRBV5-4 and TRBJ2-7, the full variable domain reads ETGVTQSPTHLIKTRGQQVTLRCSSQSGHNTVSWYQQALGQGPQFIFQYYREEENGRGNFPPRFSGLQFPNYSSELNVNALELDDSALYLCASSPRGSHTPAYEQYFGPGTRLTVT.

CDR3 region: CASSLGGLGQYF. The CDR3 region has the DNA TGCGCCAGCAGCTTGGGCGGGTTAGGGCAGTACTTC. This chain connects TRBV5-1 to TRBJ2-7; D might be TRBD2 (5 bases). The CDR3 consists of 12 residues. V was trimmed by 0 bases and J by 9 bases, leaving 10 bases between them. CDR1 and CDR2 from the germline V gene are SGHRS and YFSETQ. The full variable domain, in which reference TRBV5-1 and TRBJ2-7 provide the parts outside the CDR3, is KAGVTQTPRYLIKTRGQQVTLSCSPISGHRSVSWYQQTPGQGLQFLFEYFSETQRNKGNFPGRFSGRQFSNSRSEMNVSTLELGDSALYLCASSLGGLGQYFGPGTRLTVT.

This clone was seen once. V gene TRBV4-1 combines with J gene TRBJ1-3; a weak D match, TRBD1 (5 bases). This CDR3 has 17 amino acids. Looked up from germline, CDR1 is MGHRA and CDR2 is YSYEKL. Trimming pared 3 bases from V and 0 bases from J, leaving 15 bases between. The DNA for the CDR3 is TGCGCCAGCAGCCAGCCGGGACGGAGAACCTCTGGAAACACCATATATTTT. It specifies CASSQPGRRTSGNTIYF.

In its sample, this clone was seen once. The chain's CDR3 is CASSIEGFTDTQYF. In DNA, the CDR3 is TGTGCCAGTAGTATTGAGGGGTTCACAGATACGCAGTATTTT. The chain is built from TRBV19 and TRBJ2-3, with D perhaps assigned TRBD1 or TRBD2 (5 bases each). Between the trimmed V and J ends, which lost 3 bases and 2 bases, there was a span of 9 bases. The CDR3 has 14 residues. Germline V gives CDR1 LNHDA, CDR2 SQIVND (reference sequence).

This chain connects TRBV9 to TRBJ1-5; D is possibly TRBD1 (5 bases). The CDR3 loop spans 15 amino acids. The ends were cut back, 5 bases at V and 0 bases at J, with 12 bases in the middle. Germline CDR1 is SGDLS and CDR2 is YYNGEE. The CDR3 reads CASSATAYSNQPQHF. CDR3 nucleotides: TGTGCCAGCAGTGCGACAGCCTATAGCAATCAGCCCCAGCATTTT.

The CDR3 is CASSEIGRGTYSPLHF. The CDR3 coding sequence is TGTGCCAGCAGTGAAATTGGCAGGGGAACTTACTCACCCCTCCACTTT. The chain combines TRBV6-1 with TRBJ1-6, with D possibly TRBD1 on 6 matching bases. The CDR3 loop spans 16 amino acids. From germline, CDR1 is MNHNS and CDR2 SASEGT. V was cut by 2 bases and J by 10 bases, with 18 bases left in between.

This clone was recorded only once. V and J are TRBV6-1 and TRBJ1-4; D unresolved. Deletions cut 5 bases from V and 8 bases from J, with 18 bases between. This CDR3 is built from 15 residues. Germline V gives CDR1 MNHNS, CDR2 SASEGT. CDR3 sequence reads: CASSTVQDLREKLFF. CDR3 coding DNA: TGTGCCAGCAGTACCGTCCAAGATCTTAGGGAAAAACTGTTTTTT.

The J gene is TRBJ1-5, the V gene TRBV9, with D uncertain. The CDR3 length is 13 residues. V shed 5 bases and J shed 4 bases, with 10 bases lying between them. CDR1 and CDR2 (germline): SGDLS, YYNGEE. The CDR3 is CASSLWGNQPQHF. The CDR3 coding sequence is TGTGCCAGCAGTCTTTGGGGAAATCAGCCCCAGCATTTT. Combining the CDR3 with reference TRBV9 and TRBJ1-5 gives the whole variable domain DSGVTQTPKHLITATGQRVTLRCSPRSGDLSVYWYQQSLDQGLQFLIQYYNGEERAKGNILERFSAQQFPDLHSELNLSSLELGDSALYFCASSLWGNQPQHFGDGTRLSIL.

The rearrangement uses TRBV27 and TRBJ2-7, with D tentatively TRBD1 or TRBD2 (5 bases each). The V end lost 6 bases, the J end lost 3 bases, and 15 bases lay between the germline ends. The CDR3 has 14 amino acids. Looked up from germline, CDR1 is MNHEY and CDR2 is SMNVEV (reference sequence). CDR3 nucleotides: TGTGCCAGCAGCTTCTTCGGGACGATCTACGAGCAGTACTTC. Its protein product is CASSFFGTIYEQYF.

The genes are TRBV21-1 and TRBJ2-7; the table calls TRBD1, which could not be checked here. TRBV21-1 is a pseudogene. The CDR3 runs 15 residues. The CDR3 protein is CASSKKEGQFYEQYF. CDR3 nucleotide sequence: TGTGCCAGCAGCAAAAAGGAGGGACAGTTCTACGAGCAGTACTTC.

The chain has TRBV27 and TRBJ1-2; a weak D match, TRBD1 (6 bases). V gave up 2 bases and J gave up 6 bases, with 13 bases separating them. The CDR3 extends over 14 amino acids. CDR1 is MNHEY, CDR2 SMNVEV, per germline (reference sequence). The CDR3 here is CASSLRAGEHGYTF. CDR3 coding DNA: TGTGCCAGCAGTTTAAGGGCAGGGGAGCATGGCTACACCTTC.

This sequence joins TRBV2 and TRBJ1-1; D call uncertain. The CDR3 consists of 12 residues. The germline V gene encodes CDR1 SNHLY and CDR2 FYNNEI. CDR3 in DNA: TGTTCCACGTCGTGGTCGCGAACTGAAGCTTTCTTT. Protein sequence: CSTSWSRTEAFF.

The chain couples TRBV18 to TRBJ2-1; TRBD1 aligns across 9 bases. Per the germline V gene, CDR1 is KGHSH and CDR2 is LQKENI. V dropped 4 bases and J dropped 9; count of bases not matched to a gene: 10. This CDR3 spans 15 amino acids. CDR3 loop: CASSQGQGRDGEQFF. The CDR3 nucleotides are TGTGCCAGCTCACAGGGACAGGGCAGGGACGGTGAGCAGTTCTTC.

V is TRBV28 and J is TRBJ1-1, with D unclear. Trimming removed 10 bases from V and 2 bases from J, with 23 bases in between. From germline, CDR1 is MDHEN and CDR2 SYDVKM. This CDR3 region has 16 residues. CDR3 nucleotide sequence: TGTGCCACTTCCAAGGCCCATGAATACAGTAACACTGAAGCTTTCTTT. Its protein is CATSKAHEYSNTEAFF.

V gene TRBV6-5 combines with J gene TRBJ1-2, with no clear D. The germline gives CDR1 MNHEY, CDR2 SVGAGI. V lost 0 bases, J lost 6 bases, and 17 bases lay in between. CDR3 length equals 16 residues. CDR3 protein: CASSYSEGPTWDGYTF. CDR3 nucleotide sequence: TGTGCCAGCAGTTACTCGGAGGGCCCAACGTGGGATGGCTACACCTTC.

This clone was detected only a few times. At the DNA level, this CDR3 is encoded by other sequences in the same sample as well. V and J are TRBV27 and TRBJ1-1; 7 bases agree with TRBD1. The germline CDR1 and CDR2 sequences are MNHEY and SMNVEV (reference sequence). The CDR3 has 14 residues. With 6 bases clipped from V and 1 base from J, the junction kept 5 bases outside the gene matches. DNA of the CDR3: TGTGCCAGCAGCCCCGGGACAGCGAACACTGAAGCTTTCTTT. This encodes CASSPGTANTEAFF.

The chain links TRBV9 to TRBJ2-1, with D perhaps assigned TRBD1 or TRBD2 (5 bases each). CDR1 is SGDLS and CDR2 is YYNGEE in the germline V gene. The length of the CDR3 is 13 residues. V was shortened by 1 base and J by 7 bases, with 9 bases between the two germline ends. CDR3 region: CASSVLEGNEQFF. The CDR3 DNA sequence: TGTGCCAGCAGCGTACTAGAGGGGAATGAGCAGTTCTTC. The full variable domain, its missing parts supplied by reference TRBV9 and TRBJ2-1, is DSGVTQTPKHLITATGQRVTLRCSPRSGDLSVYWYQQSLDQGLQFLIQYYNGEERAKGNILERFSAQQFPDLHSELNLSSLELGDSALYFCASSVLEGNEQFFGPGTRLTVL.

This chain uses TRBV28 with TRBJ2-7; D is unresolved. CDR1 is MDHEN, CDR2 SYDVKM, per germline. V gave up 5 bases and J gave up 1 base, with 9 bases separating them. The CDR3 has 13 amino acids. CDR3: CASSPTASYEQYF. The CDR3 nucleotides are TGTGCCAGCAGTCCCACAGCTTCCTACGAGCAGTACTTC. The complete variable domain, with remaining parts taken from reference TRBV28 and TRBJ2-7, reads DVKVTQSSRYLVKRTGEKVFLECVQDMDHENMFWYRQDPGLGLRLIYFSYDVKMKEKGDIPEGYSVSREKKERFSLILESASTNQTSMYLCASSPTASYEQYFGPGTRLTVT.

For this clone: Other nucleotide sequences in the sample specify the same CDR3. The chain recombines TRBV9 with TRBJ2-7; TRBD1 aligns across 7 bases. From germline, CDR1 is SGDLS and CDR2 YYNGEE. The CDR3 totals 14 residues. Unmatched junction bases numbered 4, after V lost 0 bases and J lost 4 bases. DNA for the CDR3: TGTGCCAGCAGCGTAGCAGGGGGTGGGTACGAGCAGTACTTC. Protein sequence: CASSVAGGGYEQYF.

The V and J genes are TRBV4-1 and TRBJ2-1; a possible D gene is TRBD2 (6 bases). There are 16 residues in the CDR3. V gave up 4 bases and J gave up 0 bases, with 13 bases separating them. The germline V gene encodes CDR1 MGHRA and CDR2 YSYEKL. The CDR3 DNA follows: TGCGCCAGCAGCCCATTGGGACTGAGCTCCTACAATGAGCAGTTCTTC. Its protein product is CASSPLGLSSYNEQFF.

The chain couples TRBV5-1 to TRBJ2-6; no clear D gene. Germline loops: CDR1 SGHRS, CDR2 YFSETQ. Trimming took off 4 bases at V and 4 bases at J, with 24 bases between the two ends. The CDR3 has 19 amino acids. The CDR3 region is CASSPTEGLTRLGANVLTF. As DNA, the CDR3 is TGCGCCAGCAGCCCCACCGAAGGCCTAACACGACTGGGGGCCAACGTCCTGACTTTC.

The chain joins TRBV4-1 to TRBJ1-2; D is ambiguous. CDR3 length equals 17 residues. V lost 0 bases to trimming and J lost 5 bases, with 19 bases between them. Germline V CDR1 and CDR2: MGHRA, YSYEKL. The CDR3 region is CASSQEVASLRTYGYTF. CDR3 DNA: TGCGCCAGCAGCCAAGAGGTGGCCAGCCTTCGGACTTATGGCTACACCTTC.

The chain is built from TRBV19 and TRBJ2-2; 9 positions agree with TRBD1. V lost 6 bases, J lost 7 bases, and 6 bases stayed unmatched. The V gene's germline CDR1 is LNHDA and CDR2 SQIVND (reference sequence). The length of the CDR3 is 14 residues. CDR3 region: CASRAGTGFGELFF. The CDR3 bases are TGTGCCAGTAGGGCCGGGACAGGGTTCGGGGAGCTGTTTTTT.

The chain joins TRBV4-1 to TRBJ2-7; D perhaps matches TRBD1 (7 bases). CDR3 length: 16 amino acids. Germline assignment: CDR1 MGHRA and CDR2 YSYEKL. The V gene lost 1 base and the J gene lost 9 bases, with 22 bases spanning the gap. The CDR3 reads CASSQVGPGGMSGQYF. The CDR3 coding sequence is TGCGCCAGCAGCCAAGTAGGACCAGGGGGGATGAGCGGGCAGTACTTC.

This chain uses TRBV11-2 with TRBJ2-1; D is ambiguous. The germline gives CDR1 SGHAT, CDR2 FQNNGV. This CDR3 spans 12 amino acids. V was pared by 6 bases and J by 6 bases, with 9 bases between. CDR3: CASRVSINEQFF. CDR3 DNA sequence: TGTGCCAGCAGGGTCAGCATCAATGAGCAGTTCTTC.

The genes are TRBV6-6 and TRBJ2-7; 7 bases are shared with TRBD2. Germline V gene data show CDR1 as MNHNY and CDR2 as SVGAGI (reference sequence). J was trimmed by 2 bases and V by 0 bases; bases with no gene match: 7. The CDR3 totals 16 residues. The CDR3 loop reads CASSYSPAGVTYEQYF. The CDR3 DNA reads TGTGCCAGCAGTTACTCTCCCGCGGGGGTAACCTACGAGCAGTACTTC.

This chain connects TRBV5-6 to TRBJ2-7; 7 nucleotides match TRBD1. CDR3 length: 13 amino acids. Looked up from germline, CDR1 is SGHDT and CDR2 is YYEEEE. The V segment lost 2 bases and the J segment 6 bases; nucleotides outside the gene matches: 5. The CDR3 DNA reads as TGTGCCAGCAGCTTCAAGGGGGCGATCGAGCAGTACTTC. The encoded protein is CASSFKGAIEQYF.

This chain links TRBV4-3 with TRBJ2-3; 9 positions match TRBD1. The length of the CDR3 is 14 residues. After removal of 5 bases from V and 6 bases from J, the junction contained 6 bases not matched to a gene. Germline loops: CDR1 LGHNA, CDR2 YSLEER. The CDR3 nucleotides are TGCGCCAGCAGCTCTGGACAGGGGTCGGATACGCAGTATTTT. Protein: CASSSGQGSDTQYF.

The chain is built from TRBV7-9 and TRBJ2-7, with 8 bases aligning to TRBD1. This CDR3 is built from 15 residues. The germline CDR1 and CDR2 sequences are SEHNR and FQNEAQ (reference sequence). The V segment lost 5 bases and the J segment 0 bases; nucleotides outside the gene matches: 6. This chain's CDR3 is CASSTRDRSSYEQYF. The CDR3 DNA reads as TGTGCCAGCAGCACCCGGGACAGGAGCTCCTACGAGCAGTACTTC.

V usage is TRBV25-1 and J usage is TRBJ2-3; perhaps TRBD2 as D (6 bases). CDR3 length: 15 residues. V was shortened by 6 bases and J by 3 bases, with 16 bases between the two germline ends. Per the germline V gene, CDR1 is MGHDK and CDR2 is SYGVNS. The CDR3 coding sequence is TGTGCCAGCAGGGGTGGTGGAGGGACTACAGATACGCAGTATTTT. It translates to CASRGGGGTTDTQYF.